This T cell receptor (beta chain) was retrieved from a study of T cell repertoires in cytomegalovirus infection. V lost 7 bases to trimming and J lost 4 bases; unmatched junction nucleotides: 14. Germline V CDR1 and CDR2: LNHDA, SQIVND (reference sequence). The CDR3 contains 16 residues. As to this clonotype: This may stem from a read error, because a much larger clone lies one nucleotide away.

TCRdb used MiXCR to reprocess the reads, holding one entry per CDR3 protein. Altogether just over 150,000 distinct CDR3 sequences are present, about a quarter being singletons, with the ten largest covering 9.5% to 13%. The chain employs TRBV19 and TRBJ1-2; 8 nucleotides match TRBD1. The clonotype was recovered from a human donor in good health (CMV status not recorded). Some clones in this sample may be carry-over from other donors' samples. Sequenced sample: PBMCs. CDR3 sequence reads: CASIPQGTGISYGYTF. The DNA of the CDR3 is TGTGCCAGTATCCCCCAGGGGACAGGAATATCCTATGGCTACACCTTC.